This is a list of T cell receptor beta chains from one sample in a study of blood T cells in healthy people across ages. Each CDR3 protein is one row after TCRdb ran MiXCR on the 5' RACE reads. This sample yields 710,000 or so distinct CDR3 sequences, of which roughly 32% are seen a single time; 15% belongs to the top ten. Sequencing used blood. These receptors were taken from a woman of 80 years or more in good health. Both conserved end residues are part of each CDR3. The D gene is left open where the match is weak. The size entry is marked missing in some rows and otherwise reads once, few, many or a size class.

abundance,j_gene,d_gene,v_gene,len,CDR3nt,CDR3aa
many,TRBJ2-3,NA,TRBV5-1,16,TGCGCCAGCAGCTTTAGGGGCGGGGTGCCCGCAGATACGCAGTATTTT,CASSFRGGVPADTQYF
NA,TRBJ2-5,NA,TRBV4-3,16,TGCGCCAGCAGCCAAGATTCCCTCCGCATCCAAGAGACCCAGTACTTC,CASSQDSLRIQETQYF
many,TRBJ1-4,NA,TRBV6-1,16,TGTGCCAGCAGTGAAGCTTCAGTTACAACTAATGAAAAACTGTTTTTT,CASSEASVTTNEKLFF
many,TRBJ2-5,NA,TRBV7-9,13,TGTGCCAGCAGCTTAATGGGGGGAGAGACCCAGTACTTC,CASSLMGGETQYF
many,TRBJ2-5,NA,TRBV6-2/TRBV6-3,14,TGTGCCAGCAGTTTACCCGGACGGGCAGAGACCCAGTACTTC,CASSLPGRAETQYF
many,TRBJ1-2,TRBD1,TRBV6-6,15,TGTGCCAGCAGTCCCGGGACAGGGGGTTCCTATGGCTACACCTTC,CASSPGTGGSYGYTF
few,TRBJ1-5,TRBD1,TRBV7-9,17,TGTGCCAGCAGCCGCGGACAGGGACGGTATGGCAATCAGCCCCAGCATTTT,CASSRGQGRYGNQPQHF
many,TRBJ1-5,NA,TRBV5-6,14,TGTGCCAGCAGCTTGGGACTCTCCGGATCAGCCCAGCATTTT,CASSLGLSGSAQHF
many,TRBJ2-3,TRBD2,TRBV20-1,17,TGCAGTGCTCTCCACCAAAGCGGGGGGCCGGGTCCAGATACGCAGTATTTT,CSALHQSGGPGPDTQYF
few,TRBJ2-3,NA,TRBV18,17,TGTGCCAGCTCACCCCGAAGGACAAGCAGTGTCACAGATACGCAGTATTTT,CASSPRRTSSVTDTQYF
NA,TRBJ2-7,TRBD2,TRBV5-6,12,TGTGCCAGCTCCGGACTAGACTACGAGCAGTACTTC,CASSGLDYEQYF
many,TRBJ1-2,NA,TRBV5-1,13,TGCGCCAGCAGCTTGGAAGGGTCCCATGGCTACACCTTC,CASSLEGSHGYTF
NA,TRBJ1-2,NA,TRBV5-1,15,TGCGCCAGCAGCTTGTACTTCGGGGGCGCGAATGGCTACACCTTC,CASSLYFGGANGYTF
many,TRBJ2-5,NA,TRBV12-3/TRBV12-4,13,TGTGCCAGCAGCCTTACAGGGCTAGAGACCCAGTACTTC,CASSLTGLETQYF
few,TRBJ2-2,TRBD1,TRBV5-1,16,TGCGCCAGCAGCCCGACAGGGATCCCTTCCACCGGGGAGCTGTTTTTT,CASSPTGIPSTGELFF
NA,TRBJ2-1,TRBD2,TRBV12-3/TRBV12-4,14,TGTGCCAGCAGTTTGGCTAGCGGGAGGAATGAGCAGTTCTTC,CASSLASGRNEQFF
few,TRBJ2-3,NA,TRBV6-1,15,TGTGCCAGCAGTGAAGGGGCAGCTGACACAGATACGCAGTATTTT,CASSEGAADTDTQYF
many,TRBJ1-2,NA,TRBV6-5,13,TGTGCCAGCAGGAACGGGCAGGGGAATGGCTACACCTTC,CASRNGQGNGYTF
many,TRBJ2-7,NA,TRBV2,16,TGTGCCAGCAGTGGTGGGCCGGGGCAGGGATCCTACGAGCAGTACTTC,CASSGGPGQGSYEQYF
few,TRBJ2-3,NA,TRBV20-1,14,TGCAGTGCTGCCTCGCAGGGCAGCACAGATACGCAGTATTTT,CSAASQGSTDTQYF
many,TRBJ2-7,TRBD1,TRBV4-2,16,TGTGCCAGCAGCCAAGTTTCCGGGACAGGTATCTACGAGCAGTACTTC,CASSQVSGTGIYEQYF
few,TRBJ1-6,TRBD1,TRBV7-9,14,TGTGCCAGCAGCCCCCGACAGGGAGGTTCACCCCCCCACTTT,CASSPRQGGSPPHF
many,TRBJ2-3,NA,TRBV24-1,17,TGTGCCACCAGTGATTCCTCTGGGGTCCCCGTGACAGATACGCAGTATTTT,CATSDSSGVPVTDTQYF
NA,TRBJ2-1,TRBD2,TRBV20-1,15,TGCAGTGCTAGAGAGGGTGCGGGAGACTACAATGAGCAGTTCTTC,CSAREGAGDYNEQFF
many,TRBJ1-2,TRBD1,TRBV10-3,14,TGTGCCAGCGAGAAGACAGGGGAAAGAGAGGGCTACACCTTC,CASEKTGEREGYTF
many,TRBJ1-2,NA,TRBV2,14,TGTGCCAGTACATCCCTGGGGACGGACTATGGCTACACCTTC,CASTSLGTDYGYTF
many,TRBJ2-1,NA,TRBV18,16,TGTGCCAGCTCACCAAGACAGCCGTCCTCCTACAATGAGCAGTTCTTC,CASSPRQPSSYNEQFF
many,TRBJ2-5,TRBD2,TRBV4-2,16,TGTGCCAGCAGCCAAGTGCCTAGCGGGGGTCAAGAGACCCAGTACTTC,CASSQVPSGGQETQYF
NA,TRBJ2-1,TRBD2,TRBV4-3,17,TGCGCCAGCAGCCAAGAGGTTGACGGCGGGGGCTACAATGAGCAGTTCTTC,CASSQEVDGGGYNEQFF
many,TRBJ2-7,NA,TRBV29-1,11,TGCAGCGTTGAAGACTATAGGGAGCAGTACTTC,CSVEDYREQYF
many,TRBJ1-2,TRBD1,TRBV20-1,17,TGCAGTGCTAGAGATCCCTTTTTCCCGACAGGGGACTATGGCTACACCTTC,CSARDPFFPTGDYGYTF
many,TRBJ1-5,NA,TRBV30,13,TGTGCCTGGAGGGCAGGGCTAAATCAGCCCCAGCATTTT,CAWRAGLNQPQHF
few,TRBJ1-5,NA,TRBV19,15,TGTGCCAGTAGTCCCGGGAGGAACAACAATCAGCCCCAGCATTTT,CASSPGRNNNQPQHF
NA,TRBJ2-1,NA,TRBV7-3,13,TGTGCCAGCAGCTTAACCGGGAGTGGTGAGCAGTTCTTC,CASSLTGSGEQFF
NA,TRBJ1-6,TRBD1,TRBV6-5,15,TGTGCCAGCAGGTCGGGACAGGGTACCCTTGGGCCCCTCCACTTT,CASRSGQGTLGPLHF
many,TRBJ2-1,TRBD2,TRBV25-1,17,TGTGCCAGCAGTGCGACTAGCGGGGGGGCGGTCTACAATGAGCAGTTCTTC,CASSATSGGAVYNEQFF
few,TRBJ1-5,TRBD1,TRBV20-1,15,TGCAGTGCTAGTGCTGGGACAGGGAACAATCAGCCCCAGCATTTT,CSASAGTGNNQPQHF
many,TRBJ2-3,TRBD1,TRBV7-9,16,TGTGCCAGCTCGGAGGGGACAGGCCGTACCACAGATACGCAGTATTTT,CASSEGTGRTTDTQYF
few,TRBJ2-5,NA,TRBV3-1,15,TGTGCCAGCAGCCAAGAAAGTGCGGCCCTACGAGCGCAGTACTTC,CASSQESAALRAQYF
NA,TRBJ2-7,NA,TRBV18,13,TGTGCCAGCTCACCCACCGCGCAGTCTGAGCAGTACTTC,CASSPTAQSEQYF
NA,TRBJ1-1,NA,TRBV2,14,TGTGCCAGCAGGCAGGGTAATTATCGTGGTGAAGCTTTCTTT,CASRQGNYRGEAFF
NA,TRBJ2-1,TRBD2,TRBV10-3,14,TGTGCCATCAGTGTAGCGGGCTTCGCCACTGAGCAGTTCTTC,CAISVAGFATEQFF
NA,TRBJ1-2,TRBD1,TRBV7-2,15,TGTGCCAGCAGCTTAGGCAGGACAGGGGGCATGGGCTACACCTTC,CASSLGRTGGMGYTF
many,TRBJ2-1,NA,TRBV20-1,13,TGCAGTGCTCTATTCTTCGGGGCCAATGAGCAGTTCTTC,CSALFFGANEQFF
few,TRBJ1-6,NA,TRBV4-3,18,TGCGCCAGCAGCCAGGATCCCTCTCAGGGGAAAACCTCATCACCCCTCCACTTT,CASSQDPSQGKTSSPLHF
few,TRBJ1-2,TRBD1,TRBV12-5,15,TGTGCTAGTGGTCTAGGGACAGGGGGCCACTATGGCTACACCTTC,CASGLGTGGHYGYTF
many,TRBJ1-1,TRBD1,TRBV30,13,TGTGCCTGGAGGGATACAGGGGGCTCTGAAGCTTTCTTT,CAWRDTGGSEAFF
NA,TRBJ2-7,TRBD2,TRBV12-3/TRBV12-4,15,TGTGCCAGCAGTCCGGGGGGAGCGAATTACTACGAGCAGTACTTC,CASSPGGANYYEQYF
few,TRBJ1-1,NA,TRBV30,15,TGTGCCTGGGGTGAACCGGGCACCTCCTGGTCTGAAGCTTTCTTT,CAWGEPGTSWSEAFF
few,TRBJ1-1,NA,TRBV13,15,TGTGCCAGCAGTTTAGGGGGTGGAACGATCGCTGAAGCTTTCTTT,CASSLGGGTIAEAFF
many,TRBJ2-3,TRBD1,TRBV4-3,15,TGCGCCAGCAGCCATACTACAGGGGCGCCAGATACGCAGTATTTT,CASSHTTGAPDTQYF
NA,TRBJ1-1,NA,TRBV7-9,14,TGTGCCAGCAGCTTGGGTTATCTGAACACTGAAGCTTTCTTT,CASSLGYLNTEAFF
NA,TRBJ2-1,TRBD2,TRBV3-1,17,TGTGCCAGCAGCCAAGGCATTCGGCTAGCGGGCAACAATGAGCAGTTCTTC,CASSQGIRLAGNNEQFF
many,TRBJ2-7,NA,TRBV28,14,TGTGCCAGCAGATCACCGGGACAACTGGGCGAGCAGTACTTC,CASRSPGQLGEQYF
many,TRBJ2-7,NA,TRBV27,13,TGTGCCAGCAGCCATAGCAGGGTCTACGAGCAGTACTTC,CASSHSRVYEQYF
NA,TRBJ2-7,NA,TRBV4-3,14,TGCGCCGGCAGCCAAGCCAGGGGCGCCTACGAGCAGTACTTC,CAGSQARGAYEQYF
NA,TRBJ1-1,NA,TRBV20-1,13,TGCAGTGCTAGGGACGGACGATACACTGAAGCTTTCTTT,CSARDGRYTEAFF
NA,TRBJ2-2,TRBD2,TRBV4-3,18,TGCGCCAGCAGCCAAGATGTGTCTAGCGGGGGCCGGGGCGGGGAGCTGTTTTTT,CASSQDVSSGGRGGELFF
NA,TRBJ2-7,NA,TRBV7-6,14,TGTGCCAGCAGCTTATCCCCGGTGGGGTACGAGCAGTACTTC,CASSLSPVGYEQYF